This TCR beta chain is drawn from a study of T cells in Graves' hyperthyroidism and ophthalmopathy. The CDR3 sequence is 14 residues long. The germline V gene has CDR1 LGHDT and CDR2 YNNKEL (reference sequence). Deletions cut 1 base from V and 5 bases from J, with 9 bases between. Any patient presenting with uncontrolled infection, other autoimmune disease, pregnancy or lactation was left out. This clonotype was seen a few times. Amplified TCR beta CDR3 regions came from RNA transcripts. HTBI primers were used for first-round RT-PCR of the TCR CDR3. TCRdb ran MiXCR on the multiplex PCR reads and lists one entry per CDR3 protein. The data contain roughly 280,000 distinct CDR3 sequences, 15% to 20% of them singletons.

The TCR was taken from a woman aged 55-69 years with Graves' ophthalmopathy. The sample comprised blood. This chain connects TRBV3-1 to TRBJ2-1; D may match TRBD1 or TRBD2 (6 bases each). The DNA of the CDR3 is TGTGCCAGCAGCCAAGTCGGGGGCCACAATGAGCAGTTCTTC. Protein: CASSQVGGHNEQFF.